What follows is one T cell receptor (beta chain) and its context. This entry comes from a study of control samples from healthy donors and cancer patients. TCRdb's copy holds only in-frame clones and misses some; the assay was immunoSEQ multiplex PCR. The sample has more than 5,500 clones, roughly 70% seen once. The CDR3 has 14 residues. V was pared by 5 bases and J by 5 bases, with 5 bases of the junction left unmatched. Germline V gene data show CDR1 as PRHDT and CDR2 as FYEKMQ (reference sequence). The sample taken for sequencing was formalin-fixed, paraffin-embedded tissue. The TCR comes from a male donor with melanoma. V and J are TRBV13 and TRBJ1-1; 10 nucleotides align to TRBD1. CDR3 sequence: CASSSRDRGTEAFF. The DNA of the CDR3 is TGTGCCAGCAGCAGCCGGGACAGGGGAACTGAAGCTTTCTTT.